A single sample gave rise to the 14 T cell receptor beta chains below, sequenced in a study of Graves' ophthalmopathy and Graves' hyperthyroidism. For repertoire sequencing, the TCR beta CDR3 regions were amplified from RNA transcripts. RT-PCR was first run with HTBI primers, then multiplex PCR in a second round. TCRdb called the multiplex PCR reads again in MiXCR, with one record for every CDR3 protein. The sample gives 400,000 or so distinct CDR3 sequences, about a sixth of which show up once; 2.4% is in the top ten. Sequencing was carried out using peripheral blood. Source of these receptors: an adult woman with stable Graves' hyperthyroidism.

V usage is TRBV6-5 and J usage is TRBJ2-4, with D possibly TRBD2 on 6 matching bases. Trimming cost V 5 bases and J 6 bases, with 14 bases left between them. Germline-derived CDR1 and CDR2 are MNHEY and SVGAGI. This CDR3 contains 14 residues. The CDR3 is CASSLLGAGNIQYF. CDR3 DNA sequence: TGTGCCAGCAGTCTCCTCGGAGCGGGAAACATTCAGTACTTC.

This clonotype was observed many times. The chain couples TRBV28 to TRBJ1-6; D unclear. With 10 bases removed from V and 10 bases from J, the gap between germline ends came to 17 bases. The length of the CDR3 is 13 residues. Per germline, CDR1 MDHEN and CDR2 SYDVKM. CDR3 bases: TGTGCCACCAGGCCGGCGGGGAAATCACCCCTCCACTTT. Amino acids: CATRPAGKSPLHF.

V usage is TRBV28 and J usage is TRBJ2-7; D uncertain. V was trimmed by 5 bases and J by 4 bases, leaving 9 bases between them. CDR3 length: 12 amino acids. Germline loops: CDR1 MDHEN, CDR2 SYDVKM. The CDR3 sequence is CASSPNRYEQYF. In nucleotides, the CDR3 is TGTGCCAGCAGTCCTAACAGATACGAGCAGTACTTC.

This clonotype was seen ten or more times. The chain couples TRBV29-1 to TRBJ1-1; D is uncertain. Trimming removed 4 bases from V and 0 bases from J, with 9 bases in between. There are 13 residues in the CDR3. Germline-derived CDR1 and CDR2 are SQVTM and ANQGSEA. The CDR3 nucleotides read TGCAGCGTTGCGTCCAGGATGAACACTGAAGCTTTCTTT. Translating it yields CSVASRMNTEAFF.

This clonotype was counted at least ten times. The V call is TRBV6-1, the J call TRBJ1-1; D gene uncertain. The germline V gene encodes CDR1 MNHNS and CDR2 SASEGT. V shed 2 bases and J shed 1 base, with 5 bases lying between them. The CDR3 runs to 13 residues. The CDR3 nucleotides read TGTGCCAGCAGTGAACACCAGAACACTGAAGCTTTCTTT. It translates to CASSEHQNTEAFF.

This clonotype has a count of ten or more. The chain joins TRBV12-5 to TRBJ2-7, with D uncertain. CDR1 and CDR2 from the germline V gene are LGHNT and FRNRAP. This CDR3 has 13 amino acids. The CDR3 DNA follows: TGTGCCCCTCGGGCGGTCCCAGGTCGCGAGCAGTACTTC. This codes for CAPRAVPGREQYF.

The CDR3 bases are TGTGCCAGCAGTGAAAGGCTAGACAACACCGGGGAGCTGTTTTTT. Encoded protein: CASSERLDNTGELFF. The V call is TRBV6-1, the J call TRBJ2-2; unclear D gene. There are 15 residues in the CDR3. In germline, CDR1 is MNHNS, CDR2 SASEGT. Trimming removed 2 bases at V and 2 bases at J, with 9 bases between.

This clonotype showed up just a few times. The J gene is TRBJ2-3, the V gene TRBV7-2; the D is unclear. CDR3 length: 18 amino acids. Between the trimmed V and J ends, which lost 0 bases and 2 bases, there was a span of 18 bases. Germline V gene data show CDR1 as SGHTA and CDR2 as FQGNSA. The DNA for the CDR3 is TGTGCCAGCAGCTTAGCACCCGACCGGGTTCCAAACACAGATACGCAGTATTTT. Translated, it gives CASSLAPDRVPNTDTQYF.

This chain connects TRBV28 to TRBJ1-2; TRBD1 matches at 7 bases. This CDR3 contains 18 residues. The germline gives CDR1 MDHEN, CDR2 SYDVKM. Trimming took 7 bases from V and 0 from J; bases not matched to a gene: 17. CDR3 region: CASMDGGAGGKANYGYTF. The CDR3 bases are TGTGCCAGCATGGACGGTGGGGCAGGGGGAAAAGCTAACTATGGCTACACCTTC.

This clonotype occurred many times. The DNA of the CDR3 is TGTGCCAGCCACGACCGCCACTATGGCTACACCTTC. It yields the protein CASHDRHYGYTF. This chain connects TRBV19 to TRBJ1-2; no firm D call. Germline V CDR1 and CDR2: LNHDA, SQIVND (reference sequence). Trimming left V 9 bases short and J 3 bases short, with 11 bases between. This CDR3 spans 12 amino acids. The complete variable domain, with remaining parts taken from reference TRBV19 and TRBJ1-2, reads DGGITQSPKYLFRKEGQNVTLSCEQNLNHDAMYWYRQDPGQGLRLIYYSQIVNDFQKGDIAEGYSVSREKKESFPLTVTSAQKNPTAFYLCASHDRHYGYTFGSGTRLTVV.

This clonotype was detected many times. V and J are TRBV6-1 and TRBJ2-2; D perhaps matches TRBD2 (5 bases). Germline CDR1 is MNHNS and CDR2 is SASEGT. This CDR3 is 18 amino acids long. Trimming shortened V by 6 bases and J by 3 bases, and 23 bases separated the two germline ends. The CDR3 region is CASSDPRGPTQYTGELFF. The CDR3 DNA follows: TGTGCCAGCAGCGATCCCCGGGGTCCTACCCAATACACCGGGGAGCTGTTTTTT.

This clonotype appeared once. At one end, the junction sequence differs from germline, possibly due to a read error. The chain couples TRBV12-3 or TRBV12-4 to TRBJ2-5, with D tentatively TRBD2 (6 bases). CDR3 length: 16 residues. CDR3 amino acids: CASSASGTLGGESQYF. Written as DNA, the CDR3 is TGTGCCAGCAGTGCTTCCGGGACCTTGGGGGGAGAGTCCCAGTACTTC.

This clonotype was detected ten times or more. The rearrangement links TRBV7-2 to TRBJ2-7; 9 positions match TRBD1. Germline CDR1 is SGHTA and CDR2 is FQGNSA. The CDR3 has 15 residues. V was pared by 1 base and J by 3 bases, with 4 bases of the junction left unmatched. Here the CDR3 reads CASSLEGQGYYEQYF. In nucleotides, the CDR3 is TGTGCCAGCAGCTTAGAGGGACAGGGTTACTACGAGCAGTACTTC.

This clonotype was counted ten times or more. V and J are TRBV29-1 and TRBJ1-2; unclear D gene. V was shortened by 0 bases and J by 4 bases, with 9 bases between the two germline ends. CDR1 and CDR2 from the germline V gene are SQVTM and ANQGSEA. The CDR3 is 13 amino acids. The CDR3 spells CSVEDRSFYGYTF. In DNA form, the CDR3 reads TGCAGCGTTGAAGATCGTAGTTTCTATGGCTACACCTTC.